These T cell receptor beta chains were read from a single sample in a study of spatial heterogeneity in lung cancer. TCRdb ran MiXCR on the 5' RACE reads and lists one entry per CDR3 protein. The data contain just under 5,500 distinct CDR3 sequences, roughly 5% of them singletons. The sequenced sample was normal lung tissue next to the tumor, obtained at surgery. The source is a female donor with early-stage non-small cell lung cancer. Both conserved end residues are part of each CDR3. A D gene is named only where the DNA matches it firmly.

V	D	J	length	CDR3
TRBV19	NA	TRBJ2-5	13	CASSIGGSETQYF
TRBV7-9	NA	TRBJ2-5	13	CASIGKTEETQYF
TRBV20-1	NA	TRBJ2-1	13	CSAQPIQKNEQFF
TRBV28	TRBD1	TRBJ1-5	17	CASSYGTAGQGYQPQHF
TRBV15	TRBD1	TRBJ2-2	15	CATSRGTVNTGELFF
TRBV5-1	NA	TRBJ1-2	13	CASRGVPNYGYTF
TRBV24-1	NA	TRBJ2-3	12	CATSESTDTQYF
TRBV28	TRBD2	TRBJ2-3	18	CASTSPGLAGARTDTQYF
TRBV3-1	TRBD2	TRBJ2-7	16	CASSQAVRAGVYEQYF
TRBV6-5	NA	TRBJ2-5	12	CASGKRSQTQYF
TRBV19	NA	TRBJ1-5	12	CASSHSNQPQHF
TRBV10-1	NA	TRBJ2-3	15	CASSDRGSSTDTQYF
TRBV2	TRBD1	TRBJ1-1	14	CERSWDRGISEELF
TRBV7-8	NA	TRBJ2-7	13	CASSKSGNYEQYF
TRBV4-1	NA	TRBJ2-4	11	CASSSRDIQYF
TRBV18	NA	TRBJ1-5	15	CASSQEHGPNQPQHF
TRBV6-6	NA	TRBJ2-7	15	CASSLPGGASYEQYF